The 26 T cell receptor beta chains below were found in one sample sequenced in a study of T cell responses to AZD1222 COVID-19 vaccine. Libraries were prepared by immunoSEQ multiplex PCR; TCRdb keeps only in-frame clonotypes and omits some of them. The repertoire consists of roughly 21,000 clones, with roughly 82% occurring once and the leading ten covering around 43%. The sample here was peripheral blood, taken on day 0 of AZD1222 vaccination. Receptor source: an adult in good health.

This clone was counted once. The gene calls are TRBV28 and TRBJ2-1; 10 bases agree with TRBD2. Per germline, CDR1 MDHEN and CDR2 SYDVKM. The V segment lost 7 bases and the J segment 6 bases; nucleotides outside the gene matches: 3. The CDR3 covers 13 residues. The CDR3 coding sequence is TGTGCCAGCAAGAGGACTAGCGGCAATGAGCAGTTCTTC. Its translation is CASKRTSGNEQFF.

This rearrangement joins TRBV7-9 to TRBJ1-6; TRBD1 matches at 10 bases. This CDR3 contains 14 residues. The ends lost 5 bases at V and 9 bases at J; junction bases unmatched: 4. Germline CDR1 is SEHNR and CDR2 is FQNEAQ (reference sequence). In DNA, the CDR3 is TGTGCCAGCAGCCCCGACAGGGGGCTTTCACCCCTCCACTTT. Its translation is CASSPDRGLSPLHF.

J is TRBJ1-2 and V is TRBV15; D uncertain. The length of the CDR3 is 15 residues. Germline CDR1 and CDR2: LNHNV and YYDKDF (reference sequence). V lost 1 base, J lost 3 bases, and 12 bases lay in between. CDR3 coding DNA: TGTGCCACCAGCAGAGGTCTTGATGTGGACTATGGCTACACCTTC. Protein product: CATSRGLDVDYGYTF.

CDR3 residues: CASSQALAGYEQYF. CDR3 in DNA: TGTGCCAGCAGCCAAGCACTAGCGGGGTACGAGCAGTACTTC. This chain joins TRBV4-2 and TRBJ2-7, with 10 bases aligning to TRBD2. After removal of 1 base from V and 4 bases from J, the junction contained 1 base not matched to a gene. This CDR3 is 14 amino acids long. The V gene's germline CDR1 is LGHNA and CDR2 YNFKEQ.

CDR3 coding DNA: TGTGCCAGCTCACCATCGGAGCGGGAGATCGGGGAGCTGTTTTTT. Translated: CASSPSEREIGELFF. The chain is built from TRBV18 and TRBJ2-2; 8 positions agree with TRBD2. Germline CDR1 KGHSH, CDR2 LQKENI. V dropped 2 bases and J dropped 7; count of bases not matched to a gene: 6. This CDR3 comprises 15 residues. The full variable domain, with the rest looked up from reference TRBV18 and TRBJ2-2, is NAGVMQNPRHLVRRRGQEARLRCSPMKGHSHVYWYRQLPEEGLKFMVYLQKENIIDESGMPKERFSAEFPKEGPSILRIQQVVRGDSAAYFCASSPSEREIGELFFGEGSRLTVL.

The chain couples TRBV5-6 to TRBJ2-1; TRBD1 is a possible D gene (6 bases). The CDR3 spans 13 residues. Germline V gives CDR1 SGHDT, CDR2 YYEEEE. Deletions cut 2 bases from V and 10 bases from J, with 13 bases between. CDR3 sequence reads: CASSLQGSGEQFF. The CDR3 nucleotides read TGTGCCAGCAGCTTACAGGGAAGTGGGGAGCAGTTCTTC. Supplemented by reference TRBV5-6 and TRBJ2-1, the full variable domain reads DAGVTQSPTHLIKTRGQQVTLRCSPKSGHDTVSWYQQALGQGPQFIFQYYEEEERQRGNFPDRFSGHQFPNYSSELNVNALLLGDSALYLCASSLQGSGEQFFGPGTRLTVL.

The V call is TRBV27, the J call TRBJ2-4; 7 bases are shared with TRBD2. In germline, CDR1 is MNHEY, CDR2 SMNVEV (reference sequence). Trimming removed 5 bases from V and 9 bases from J; junction bases left unmatched: 7. The CDR3 has 13 residues. In DNA, the CDR3 is TGTGCCAGCAGTGCGATTGGGGGGGGCATTCAGTACTTC. Translating it yields CASSAIGGGIQYF.

In its sample, this clone was seen once. This chain links TRBV6-5 with TRBJ2-7, with TRBD1 as a possible D gene (5 bases). CDR3 size: 13 residues. V lost 8 bases, J lost 4 bases, and 15 bases lay in between. Germline assignment: CDR1 MNHEY and CDR2 SVGAGI. The CDR3 loop is CASQSAGLYEQYF. Written as DNA, the CDR3 is TGTGCCAGCCAATCGGCAGGGCTGTACGAGCAGTACTTC.

V gene TRBV30 combines with J gene TRBJ2-7; D uncertain. This CDR3 region has 13 residues. Trimming cost V 3 bases and J 4 bases, with 13 bases left between them. Germline CDR1 is GTSNPN and CDR2 is SVGIG (reference sequence). CDR3 sequence (DNA): TGTGCCTGGAGCCAACAATTCTCTTACGAGCAGTACTTC. Translated, it gives CAWSQQFSYEQYF.

CDR3 in amino acids: CASSSLAGTGELFF. In DNA, the CDR3 is TGTGCCAGCAGCTCACTAGCGGGGACCGGGGAGCTGTTTTTT. This sequence joins TRBV7-3 and TRBJ2-2; TRBD2 aligns across 10 bases. This CDR3 is built from 14 residues. Trimming cost V 4 bases and J 5 bases; bases outside gene matches: 1. The germline V gene encodes CDR1 SGHTA and CDR2 FQGTGA.

The V call is TRBV7-3, the J call TRBJ1-1; D is possibly TRBD1 (5 bases). The germline V gene encodes CDR1 SGHTA and CDR2 FQGTGA. The CDR3 is 13 residues long. The V and J ends lost 5 bases and 3 bases respectively, with 10 bases between them. As DNA, the CDR3 is TGTGCCAGCAGCCTCTCCAGGGACACTGAAGCTTTCTTT. Protein: CASSLSRDTEAFF.

The chain employs TRBV28 and TRBJ2-7, with D tentatively TRBD1 or TRBD2 (5 bases each). The V end was cut by 5 bases, the J end by 6 bases, with 14 bases between. CDR1 is MDHEN, CDR2 SYDVKM, per germline. This CDR3 has 13 amino acids. The CDR3 loop reads CASSTGPLSEQYF. The CDR3 DNA reads TGTGCCAGCAGTACGGGACCCCTATCCGAGCAGTACTTC.

The chain has TRBV18 and TRBJ2-5, with TRBD2 as a possible D gene (6 bases). CDR1 KGHSH and CDR2 LQKENI come from the germline V gene. The CDR3 runs 13 residues. V dropped 8 bases and J dropped 1 base, with 11 bases sitting between them. Here the CDR3 DNA reads TGTGCCAGCCTCCGGGACTTCCAAGAGACCCAGTACTTC. As protein: CASLRDFQETQYF. The whole variable domain, filled in from reference TRBV18 and TRBJ2-5, reads NAGVMQNPRHLVRRRGQEARLRCSPMKGHSHVYWYRQLPEEGLKFMVYLQKENIIDESGMPKERFSAEFPKEGPSILRIQQVVRGDSAAYFCASLRDFQETQYFGPGTRLLVL.

The V gene is TRBV28, the J gene TRBJ1-1; possibly TRBD1 for D (5 bases). The germline CDR1 and CDR2 sequences are MDHEN and SYDVKM. CDR3 length: 15 amino acids. V gave up 1 base and J gave up 2 bases, with 11 bases separating them. The CDR3 sequence: CASSLSQGYNTEAFF. In nucleotides, the CDR3 is TGTGCCAGCAGTTTATCCCAGGGATATAACACTGAAGCTTTCTTT.

As DNA, the CDR3 is TGCGCCAGCAGTAGGGGACAGGGGTACACCGGGGAGCTGTTTTTT. This codes for CASSRGQGYTGELFF. The chain combines TRBV5-1 with TRBJ2-2, with 10 bases that match TRBD1. Germline V lookup: CDR1 SGHRS, CDR2 YFSETQ. The CDR3 runs to 15 residues. After removal of 5 bases from V and 3 bases from J, the junction contained 4 bases not matched to a gene.

With regard to this clone: One end of the junction fails to match germline, which may point to a read error. The rearrangement uses TRBV2 and TRBJ1-2; TRBD1 agrees at 7 bases. The CDR3 is made up of 14 amino acids. Germline lookup yields CDR1 SNHLY and CDR2 FYNNEI. The CDR3, as DNA: TGTGCCAGCAGGGAAGGGGGCTGGTCGAGTGGCTACACCTTC. It encodes CASREGGWSSGYTF.

V gene TRBV6-2 or TRBV6-3 combines with J gene TRBJ2-1; D gene unclear. The CDR3 consists of 12 residues. Germline CDR1 is MNHEY and CDR2 is SVGEGT. V lost 4 bases to trimming and J lost 8 bases, with 9 bases between them. CDR3 sequence: CASSSVGDEQFF. In DNA, the CDR3 is TGTGCCAGCAGTTCAGTTGGGGATGAGCAGTTCTTC.

The chain joins TRBV19 to TRBJ1-1; D not certain. Germline V gene data show CDR1 as LNHDA and CDR2 as SQIVND (reference sequence). CDR3 length equals 15 residues. V was pared by 2 bases and J by 3 bases, with 13 bases between. The chain's CDR3 is CASSIRSSADTEAFF. The CDR3 nucleotides are TGTGCCAGTAGTATAAGGTCGTCAGCGGACACTGAAGCTTTCTTT.

This chain connects TRBV30 to TRBJ1-2; 12 bases match TRBD1. V shed 5 bases, J shed 10 bases, and the junction held 2 bases outside the gene matches. This CDR3 comprises 11 residues. In germline, CDR1 is GTSNPN, CDR2 SVGIG (reference sequence). In DNA form, the CDR3 reads TGTGCCTGGGGGACAGGGGGCGACTACACCTTC. Translation: CAWGTGGDYTF.

V gene TRBV18 combines with J gene TRBJ2-1; D is perhaps TRBD1 (7 bases). This CDR3 region has 16 residues. Trimming shortened V by 2 bases and J by 3 bases, and 14 bases separated the two germline ends. In germline, CDR1 is KGHSH, CDR2 LQKENI. CDR3 in amino acids: CASSPGGTANYNEQFF. DNA of the CDR3: TGTGCCAGCTCACCAGGCGGGACAGCCAACTACAATGAGCAGTTCTTC.

The chain has TRBV24-1 and TRBJ2-5; 9 bases agree with TRBD1. The V gene's germline CDR1 is KGHDR and CDR2 SFDVKD. Trimming removed 2 bases from V and 6 bases from J; junction bases left unmatched: 3. This CDR3 has 14 residues. CDR3 loop: CATSDWGQGKTQYF. The CDR3 DNA reads TGTGCCACCAGTGATTGGGGACAGGGAAAGACCCAGTACTTC.

The chain uses TRBV11-2 and TRBJ2-1; D is uncertain. The CDR3 loop spans 14 amino acids. V lost 5 bases and J 9 bases, leaving 17 bases between the germline ends. Germline CDR1 and CDR2: SGHAT and FQNNGV. The CDR3 region has the DNA TGTGCCAGCAGCCCCGACCCCAGGAGCCCTGAGCAGTTCTTC. As protein: CASSPDPRSPEQFF.

This chain connects TRBV2 to TRBJ1-2; maybe TRBD1 (5 bases). The CDR3 length is 14 residues. Trimming took 5 bases from V and 4 from J, leaving 14 bases between them. The V gene's germline CDR1 is SNHLY and CDR2 FYNNEI. The CDR3 region has the DNA TGTGCCAGCAGTCCCGACAGATTGACCTATGGCTACACCTTC. Translated, it gives CASSPDRLTYGYTF.

The V and J genes are TRBV7-9 and TRBJ1-2; D is perhaps TRBD1 (5 bases). Germline assignment: CDR1 SEHNR and CDR2 FQNEAQ (reference sequence). This CDR3 spans 14 amino acids. V lost 5 bases and J 8 bases, leaving 18 bases between the germline ends. Written as DNA, the CDR3 is TGTGCCAGCAGCCCTGCCGGGACCTATGAAGGCTACACCTTC. It encodes CASSPAGTYEGYTF.

The rearrangement uses TRBV6-2 or TRBV6-3 and TRBJ1-1; TRBD1 matches 7 bases. V shed 2 bases and J 1 base; nucleotides not matched to a gene: 10. Germline loops: CDR1 MNHEY, CDR2 SVGEGT. The CDR3 runs 17 residues. The CDR3 coding sequence is TGTGCCAGCAGTTACGCATCGACAGGGCCGGCGAACACTGAAGCTTTCTTT. It translates to CASSYASTGPANTEAFF.

The gene calls are TRBV12-3 or TRBV12-4 and TRBJ1-2; D uncertain. V lost 3 bases and J 5 bases, leaving 10 bases between the germline ends. The CDR3 contains 13 residues. This CDR3 reads CASSFKGWYGYTF. In DNA form, the CDR3 reads TGTGCCAGCAGTTTTAAGGGCTGGTATGGCTACACCTTC.